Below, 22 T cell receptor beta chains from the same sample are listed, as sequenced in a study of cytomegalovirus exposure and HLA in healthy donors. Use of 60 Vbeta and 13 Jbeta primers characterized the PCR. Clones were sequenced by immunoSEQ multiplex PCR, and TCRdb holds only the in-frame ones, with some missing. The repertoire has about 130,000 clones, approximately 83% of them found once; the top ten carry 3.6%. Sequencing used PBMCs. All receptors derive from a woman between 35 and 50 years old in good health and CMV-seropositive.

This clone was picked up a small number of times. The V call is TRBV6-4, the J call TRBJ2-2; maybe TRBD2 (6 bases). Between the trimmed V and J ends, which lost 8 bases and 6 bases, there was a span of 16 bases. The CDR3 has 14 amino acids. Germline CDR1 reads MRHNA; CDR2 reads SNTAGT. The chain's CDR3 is CASGGGLSPGELFF. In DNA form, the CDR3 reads TGTGCCAGCGGGGGAGGACTTAGCCCCGGGGAGCTGTTTTTT.

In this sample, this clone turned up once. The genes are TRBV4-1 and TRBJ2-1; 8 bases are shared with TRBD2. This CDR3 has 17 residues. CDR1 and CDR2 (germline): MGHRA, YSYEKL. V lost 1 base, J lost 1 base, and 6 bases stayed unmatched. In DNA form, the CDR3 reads TGCGCCAGCAGCCAAGTCTCTAGCGGGCTGTCCTACAATGAGCAGTTCTTC. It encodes CASSQVSSGLSYNEQFF.

This CDR3 reads CASSIPGLAGSTDTQYF. CDR3 nucleotide sequence: TGTGCCAGCAGCATACCGGGACTAGCGGGAAGCACAGATACGCAGTATTTT. This sequence joins TRBV5-4 and TRBJ2-3, with 13 bases that match TRBD2. The CDR3 is 17 residues long. CDR1 is SGHNT, CDR2 YYREEE, per germline (reference sequence). V trimming: 4 bases; J trimming: 0 bases; junction bases outside the gene matches: 5.

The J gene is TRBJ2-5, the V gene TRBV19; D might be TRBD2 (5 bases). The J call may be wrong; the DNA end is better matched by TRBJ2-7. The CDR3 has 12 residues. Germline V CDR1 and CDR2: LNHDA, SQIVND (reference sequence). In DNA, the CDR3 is TGTGCCAGTGGGGAAGGAGGCTACGAGCAGTACTTC. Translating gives CASGEGGYEQYF.

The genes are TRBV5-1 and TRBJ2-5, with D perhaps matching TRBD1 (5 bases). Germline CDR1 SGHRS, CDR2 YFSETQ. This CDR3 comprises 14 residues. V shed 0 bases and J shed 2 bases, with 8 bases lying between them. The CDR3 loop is CASSLGDSQETQYF. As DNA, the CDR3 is TGCGCCAGCAGCTTGGGTGACAGTCAAGAGACCCAGTACTTC. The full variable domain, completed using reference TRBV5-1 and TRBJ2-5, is KAGVTQTPRYLIKTRGQQVTLSCSPISGHRSVSWYQQTPGQGLQFLFEYFSETQRNKGNFPGRFSGRQFSNSRSEMNVSTLELGDSALYLCASSLGDSQETQYFGPGTRLLVL.

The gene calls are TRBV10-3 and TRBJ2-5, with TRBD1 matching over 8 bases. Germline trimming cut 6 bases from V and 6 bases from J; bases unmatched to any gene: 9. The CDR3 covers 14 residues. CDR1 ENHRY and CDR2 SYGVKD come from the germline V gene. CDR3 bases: TGTGCCATCAGCGATGGACAGGGAAGGAAGACCCAGTACTTC. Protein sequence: CAISDGQGRKTQYF.

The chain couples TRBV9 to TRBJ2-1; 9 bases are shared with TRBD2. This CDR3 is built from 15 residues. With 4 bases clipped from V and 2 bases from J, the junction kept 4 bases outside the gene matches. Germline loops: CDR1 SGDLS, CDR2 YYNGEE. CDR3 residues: CASSIAGDTYNEQFF. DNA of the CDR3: TGTGCCAGCAGCATAGCGGGAGACACCTACAATGAGCAGTTCTTC.

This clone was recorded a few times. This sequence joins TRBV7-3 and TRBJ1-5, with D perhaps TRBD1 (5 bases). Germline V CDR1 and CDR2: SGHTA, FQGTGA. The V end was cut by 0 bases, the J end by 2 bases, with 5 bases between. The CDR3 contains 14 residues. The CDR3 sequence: CASSLTGGNQPQHF. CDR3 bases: TGTGCCAGCAGCTTAACAGGGGGCAATCAGCCCCAGCATTTT. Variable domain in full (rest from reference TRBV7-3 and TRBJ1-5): GAGVSQTPSNKVTEKGKYVELRCDPISGHTALYWYRQSLGQGPEFLIYFQGTGAADDSGLPNDRFFAVRPEGSVSTLKIQRTERGDSAVYLCASSLTGGNQPQHFGDGTRLSIL.

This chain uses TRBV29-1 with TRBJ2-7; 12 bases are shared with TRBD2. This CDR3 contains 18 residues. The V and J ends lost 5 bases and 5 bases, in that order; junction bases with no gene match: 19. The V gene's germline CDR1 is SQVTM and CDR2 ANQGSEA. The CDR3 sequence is CSVSWTSGMKGGIHEQYF. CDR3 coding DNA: TGCAGCGTTTCCTGGACTAGCGGGATGAAAGGTGGGATCCACGAGCAGTACTTC.

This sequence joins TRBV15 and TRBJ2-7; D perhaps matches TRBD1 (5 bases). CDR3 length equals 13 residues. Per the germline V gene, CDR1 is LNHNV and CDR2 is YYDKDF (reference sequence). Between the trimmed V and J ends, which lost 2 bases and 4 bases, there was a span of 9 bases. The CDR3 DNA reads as TGTGCCACCAGCAGACCCGACAGTTACGAGCAGTACTTC. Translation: CATSRPDSYEQYF.

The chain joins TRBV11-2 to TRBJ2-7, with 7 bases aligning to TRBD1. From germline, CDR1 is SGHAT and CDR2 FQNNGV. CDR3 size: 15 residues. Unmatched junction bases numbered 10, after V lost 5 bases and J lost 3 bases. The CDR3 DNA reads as TGTGCCAGCAGCCCGACCGGGACAGTTCACTACGAGCAGTACTTC. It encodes CASSPTGTVHYEQYF.

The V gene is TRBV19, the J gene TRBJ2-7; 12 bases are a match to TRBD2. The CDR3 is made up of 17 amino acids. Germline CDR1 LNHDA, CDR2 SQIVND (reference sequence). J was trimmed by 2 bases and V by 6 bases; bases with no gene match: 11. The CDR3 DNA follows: TGTGCCAGTAGGCCAACATGGACTAGCGGGGACGCCTACGAGCAGTACTTC. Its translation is CASRPTWTSGDAYEQYF.

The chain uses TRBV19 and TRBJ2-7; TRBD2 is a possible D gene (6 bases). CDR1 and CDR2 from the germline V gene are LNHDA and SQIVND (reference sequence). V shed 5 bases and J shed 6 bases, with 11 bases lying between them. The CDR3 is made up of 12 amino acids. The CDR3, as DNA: TGTGCCAGTAGTCGACGGGGAGGCGAGCAGTACTTC. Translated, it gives CASSRRGGEQYF.

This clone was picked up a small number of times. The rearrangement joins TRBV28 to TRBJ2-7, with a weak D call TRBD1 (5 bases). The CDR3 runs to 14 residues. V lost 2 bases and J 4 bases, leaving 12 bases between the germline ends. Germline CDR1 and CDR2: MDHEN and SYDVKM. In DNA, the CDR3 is TGTGCCAGCAGTTTACCAGGGAAGGTTTACGAGCAGTACTTC. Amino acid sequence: CASSLPGKVYEQYF.

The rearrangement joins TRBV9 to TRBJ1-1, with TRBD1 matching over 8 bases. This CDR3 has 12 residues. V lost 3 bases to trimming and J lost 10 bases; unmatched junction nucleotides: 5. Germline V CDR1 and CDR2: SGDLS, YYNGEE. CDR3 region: CASSGTGNGAFF. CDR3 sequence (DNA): TGTGCCAGCAGCGGGACAGGGAATGGAGCTTTCTTT.

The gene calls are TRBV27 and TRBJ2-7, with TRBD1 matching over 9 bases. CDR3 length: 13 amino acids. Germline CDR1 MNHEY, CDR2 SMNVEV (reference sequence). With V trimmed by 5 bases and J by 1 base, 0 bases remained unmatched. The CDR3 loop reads CASSGQGSYEQYF. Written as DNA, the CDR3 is TGTGCCAGCAGTGGACAGGGGTCCTACGAGCAGTACTTC.

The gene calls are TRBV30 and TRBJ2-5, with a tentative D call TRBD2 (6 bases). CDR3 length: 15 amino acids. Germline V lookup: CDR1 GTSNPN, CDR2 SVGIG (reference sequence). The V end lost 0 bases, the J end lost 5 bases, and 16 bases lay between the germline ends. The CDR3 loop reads CAWSVRGLQAETQYF. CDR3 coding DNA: TGTGCCTGGAGTGTGCGGGGACTCCAAGCGGAGACCCAGTACTTC.

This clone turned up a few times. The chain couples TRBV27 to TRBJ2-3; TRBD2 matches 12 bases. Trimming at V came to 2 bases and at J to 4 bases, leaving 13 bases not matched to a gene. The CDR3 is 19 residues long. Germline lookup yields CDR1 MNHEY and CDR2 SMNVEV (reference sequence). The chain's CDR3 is CASSLGRLAGGPGADTQYF. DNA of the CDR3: TGTGCCAGCAGTTTAGGGCGGCTAGCGGGAGGGCCCGGGGCAGATACGCAGTATTTT.

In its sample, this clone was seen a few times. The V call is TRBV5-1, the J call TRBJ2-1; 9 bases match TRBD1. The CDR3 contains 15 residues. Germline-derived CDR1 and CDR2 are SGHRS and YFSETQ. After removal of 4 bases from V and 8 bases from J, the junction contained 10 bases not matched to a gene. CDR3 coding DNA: TGCGCCAGCAGCGTGGACAGGGGTCAATTAGATGAGCAGTTCTTC. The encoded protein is CASSVDRGQLDEQFF.

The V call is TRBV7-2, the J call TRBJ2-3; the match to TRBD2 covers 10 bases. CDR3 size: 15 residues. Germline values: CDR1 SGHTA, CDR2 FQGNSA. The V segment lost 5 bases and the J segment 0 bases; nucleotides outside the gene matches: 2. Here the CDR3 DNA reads TGTGCCAGCAGCCTTAGCGGGAGGAGCACAGATACGCAGTATTTT. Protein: CASSLSGRSTDTQYF.

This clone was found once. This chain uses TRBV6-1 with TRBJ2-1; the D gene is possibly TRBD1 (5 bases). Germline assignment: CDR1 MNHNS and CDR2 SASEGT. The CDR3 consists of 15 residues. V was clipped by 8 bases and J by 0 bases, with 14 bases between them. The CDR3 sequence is CASVRPGFSYNEQFF. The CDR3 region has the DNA TGTGCCAGCGTCCGACCAGGGTTCTCCTACAATGAGCAGTTCTTC.

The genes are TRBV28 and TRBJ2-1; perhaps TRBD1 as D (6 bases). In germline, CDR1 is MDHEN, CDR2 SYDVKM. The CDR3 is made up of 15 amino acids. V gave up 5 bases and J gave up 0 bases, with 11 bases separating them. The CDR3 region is CASSDYRASYNEQFF. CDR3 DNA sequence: TGTGCCAGCAGTGATTACAGGGCCTCCTACAATGAGCAGTTCTTC.